This T cell receptor (beta chain) originates from a study of shared clonotypes between healthy human individuals. The CDR3 has 15 amino acids. The V gene's germline CDR1 is SGHNT and CDR2 YENEEA. V shed 4 bases, J shed 2 bases, and the junction held 5 bases outside the gene matches. As handled by the study authors: Filtering differed because ImmunoSEQ produced junction-only sequences that carried no quality scores. Sequencing used immunoSEQ multiplex PCR; TCRdb keeps in-frame clones, though not all of them. Clonal size and the V and J genes are those of that table, whereas D and trimming came from the DNA. The sample lists 2 million to 3 million clones, roughly 93% occurring once.

The source material was naive CD4+ T cells from PBMCs. Regarding subset: CD45RA+ positively selected. This clonotype was obtained from a man between 18 and 29 years old in good health. Some clones in this sample may be carry-over from other donors' samples. The chain carries TRBV11-3 and TRBJ2-1; TRBD2 aligns across 7 bases. The CDR3 DNA reads as TGTGCCAGCAGCTCCGACAGCGGGGCCTACAATGAGCAGTTCTTC. Protein product: CASSSDSGAYNEQFF.